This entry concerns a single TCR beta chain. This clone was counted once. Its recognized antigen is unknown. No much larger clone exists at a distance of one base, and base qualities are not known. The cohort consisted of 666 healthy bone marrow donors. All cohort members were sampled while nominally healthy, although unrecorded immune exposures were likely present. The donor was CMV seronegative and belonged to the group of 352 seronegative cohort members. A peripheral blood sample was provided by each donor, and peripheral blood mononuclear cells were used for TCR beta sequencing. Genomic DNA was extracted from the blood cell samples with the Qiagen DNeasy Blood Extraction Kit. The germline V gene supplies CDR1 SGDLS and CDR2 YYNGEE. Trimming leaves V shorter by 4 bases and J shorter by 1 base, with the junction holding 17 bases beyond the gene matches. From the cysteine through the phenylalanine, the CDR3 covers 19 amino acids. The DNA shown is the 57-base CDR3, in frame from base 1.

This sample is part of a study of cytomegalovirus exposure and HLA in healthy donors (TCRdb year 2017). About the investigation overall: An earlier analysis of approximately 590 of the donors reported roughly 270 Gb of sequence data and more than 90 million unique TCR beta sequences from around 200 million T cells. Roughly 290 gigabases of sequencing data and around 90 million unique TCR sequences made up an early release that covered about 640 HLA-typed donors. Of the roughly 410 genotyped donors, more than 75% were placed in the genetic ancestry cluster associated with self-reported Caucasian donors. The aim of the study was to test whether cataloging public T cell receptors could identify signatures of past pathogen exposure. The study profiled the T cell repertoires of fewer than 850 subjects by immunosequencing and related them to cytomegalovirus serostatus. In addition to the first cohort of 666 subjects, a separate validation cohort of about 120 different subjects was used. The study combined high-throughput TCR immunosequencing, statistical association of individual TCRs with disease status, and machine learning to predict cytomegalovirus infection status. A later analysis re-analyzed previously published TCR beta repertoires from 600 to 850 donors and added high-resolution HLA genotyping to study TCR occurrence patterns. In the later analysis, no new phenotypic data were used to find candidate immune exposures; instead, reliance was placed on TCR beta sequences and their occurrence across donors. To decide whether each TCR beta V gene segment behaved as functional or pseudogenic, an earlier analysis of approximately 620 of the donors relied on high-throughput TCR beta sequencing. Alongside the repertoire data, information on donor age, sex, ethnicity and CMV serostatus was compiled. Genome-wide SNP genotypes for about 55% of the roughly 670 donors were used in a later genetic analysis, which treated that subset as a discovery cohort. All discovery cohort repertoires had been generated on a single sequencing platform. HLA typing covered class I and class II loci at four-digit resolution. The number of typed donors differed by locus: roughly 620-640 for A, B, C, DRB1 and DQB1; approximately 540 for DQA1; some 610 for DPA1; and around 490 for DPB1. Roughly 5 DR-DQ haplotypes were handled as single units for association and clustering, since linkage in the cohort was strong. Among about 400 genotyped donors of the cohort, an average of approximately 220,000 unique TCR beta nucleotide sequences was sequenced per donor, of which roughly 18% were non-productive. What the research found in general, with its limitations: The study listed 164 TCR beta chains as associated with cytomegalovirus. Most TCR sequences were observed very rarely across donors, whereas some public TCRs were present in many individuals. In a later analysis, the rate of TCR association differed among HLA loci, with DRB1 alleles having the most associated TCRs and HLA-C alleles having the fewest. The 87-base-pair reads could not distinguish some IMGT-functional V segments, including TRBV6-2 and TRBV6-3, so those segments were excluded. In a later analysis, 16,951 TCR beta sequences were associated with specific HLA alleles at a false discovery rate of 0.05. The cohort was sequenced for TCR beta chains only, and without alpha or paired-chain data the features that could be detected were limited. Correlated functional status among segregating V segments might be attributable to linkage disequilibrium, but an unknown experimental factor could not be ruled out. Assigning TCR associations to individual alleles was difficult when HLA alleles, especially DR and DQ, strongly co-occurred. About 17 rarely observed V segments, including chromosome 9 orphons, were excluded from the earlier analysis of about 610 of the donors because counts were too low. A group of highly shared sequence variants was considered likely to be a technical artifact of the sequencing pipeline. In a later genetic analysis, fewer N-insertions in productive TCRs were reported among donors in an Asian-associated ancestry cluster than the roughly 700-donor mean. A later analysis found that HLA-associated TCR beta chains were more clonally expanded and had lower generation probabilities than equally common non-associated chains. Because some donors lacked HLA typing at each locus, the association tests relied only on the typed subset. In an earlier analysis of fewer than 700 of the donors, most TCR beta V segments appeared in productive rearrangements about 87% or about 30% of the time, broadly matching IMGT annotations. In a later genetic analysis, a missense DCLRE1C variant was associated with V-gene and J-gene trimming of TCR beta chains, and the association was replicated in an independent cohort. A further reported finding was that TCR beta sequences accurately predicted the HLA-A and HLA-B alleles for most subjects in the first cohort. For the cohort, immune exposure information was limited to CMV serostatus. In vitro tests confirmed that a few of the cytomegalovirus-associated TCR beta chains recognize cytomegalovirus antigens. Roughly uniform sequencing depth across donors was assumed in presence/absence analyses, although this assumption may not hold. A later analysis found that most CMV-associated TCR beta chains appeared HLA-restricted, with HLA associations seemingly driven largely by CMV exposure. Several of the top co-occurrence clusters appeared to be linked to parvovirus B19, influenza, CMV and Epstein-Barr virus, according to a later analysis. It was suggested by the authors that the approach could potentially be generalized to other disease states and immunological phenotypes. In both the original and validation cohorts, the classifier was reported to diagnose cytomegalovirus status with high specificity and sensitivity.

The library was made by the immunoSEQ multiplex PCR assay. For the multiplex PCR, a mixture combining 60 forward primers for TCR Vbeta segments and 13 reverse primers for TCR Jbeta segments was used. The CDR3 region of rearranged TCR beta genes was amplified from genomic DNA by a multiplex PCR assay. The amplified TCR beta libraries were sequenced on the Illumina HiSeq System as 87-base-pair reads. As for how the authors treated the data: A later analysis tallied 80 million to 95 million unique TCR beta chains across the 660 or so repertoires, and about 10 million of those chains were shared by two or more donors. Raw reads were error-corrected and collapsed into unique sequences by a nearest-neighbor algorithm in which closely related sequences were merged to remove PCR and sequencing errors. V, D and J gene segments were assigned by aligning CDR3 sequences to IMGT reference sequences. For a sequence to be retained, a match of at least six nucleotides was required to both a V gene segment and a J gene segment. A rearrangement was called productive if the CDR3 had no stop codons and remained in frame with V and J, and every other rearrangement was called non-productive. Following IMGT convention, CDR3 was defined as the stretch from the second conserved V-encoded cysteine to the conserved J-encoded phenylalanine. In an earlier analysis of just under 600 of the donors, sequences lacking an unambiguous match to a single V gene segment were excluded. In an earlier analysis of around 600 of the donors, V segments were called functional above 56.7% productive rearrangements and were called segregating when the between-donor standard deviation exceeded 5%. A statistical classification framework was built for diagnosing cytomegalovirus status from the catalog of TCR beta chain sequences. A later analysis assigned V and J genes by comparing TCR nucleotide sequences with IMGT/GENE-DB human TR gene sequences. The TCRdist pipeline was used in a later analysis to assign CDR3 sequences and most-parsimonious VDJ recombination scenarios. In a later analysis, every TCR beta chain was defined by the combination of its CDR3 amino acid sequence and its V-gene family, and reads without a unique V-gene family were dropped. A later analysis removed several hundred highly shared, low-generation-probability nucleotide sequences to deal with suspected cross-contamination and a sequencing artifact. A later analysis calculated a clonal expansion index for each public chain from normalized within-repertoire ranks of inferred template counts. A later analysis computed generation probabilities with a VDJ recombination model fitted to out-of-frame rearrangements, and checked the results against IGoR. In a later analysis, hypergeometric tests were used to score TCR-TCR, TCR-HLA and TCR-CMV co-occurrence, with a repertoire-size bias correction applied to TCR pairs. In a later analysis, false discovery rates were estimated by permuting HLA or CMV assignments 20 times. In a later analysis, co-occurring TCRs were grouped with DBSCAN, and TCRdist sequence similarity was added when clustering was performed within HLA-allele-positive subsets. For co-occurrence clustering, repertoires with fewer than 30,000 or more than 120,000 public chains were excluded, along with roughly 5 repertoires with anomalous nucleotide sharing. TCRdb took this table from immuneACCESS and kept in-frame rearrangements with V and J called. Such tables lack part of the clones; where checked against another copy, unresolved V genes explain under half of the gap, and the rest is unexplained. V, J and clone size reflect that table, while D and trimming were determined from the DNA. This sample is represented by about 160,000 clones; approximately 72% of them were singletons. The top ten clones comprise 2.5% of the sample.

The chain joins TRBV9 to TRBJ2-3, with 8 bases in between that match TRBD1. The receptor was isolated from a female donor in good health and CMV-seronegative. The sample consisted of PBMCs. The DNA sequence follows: TGTGCCAGCAGCCTCGGACAGGGAGGACCTATGGGCGGCACAGATACGCAGTATTTT. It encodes CASSLGQGGPMGGTDTQYF.